The 2 T cell receptor beta chains presented below share a single source sample, sequenced in a study of cytomegalovirus exposure and HLA in healthy donors. PCR involved 60 Vbeta and 13 Jbeta primers. Libraries were prepared by immunoSEQ multiplex PCR; TCRdb keeps only in-frame clonotypes and omits some of them. The sample consists of roughly 140,000 clones, 82% of them appearing once. Source material: PBMCs. Every receptor here comes from a man in his thirties or forties in good health and CMV-seropositive.

J is TRBJ2-5 and V is TRBV5-1; 13 bases line up with TRBD2. Germline CDR1 is SGHRS and CDR2 is YFSETQ. The J segment lost 3 bases and the V segment lost 0 bases, leaving 2 bases of the junction unmatched. The length of the CDR3 is 16 residues. CDR3 DNA: TGCGCCAGCAGCTTGGGTGGACTAGCGGGAGAAGAGACCCAGTACTTC. Protein sequence: CASSLGGLAGEETQYF. The entire variable domain, with the rest obtained from reference TRBV5-1 and TRBJ2-5, is as follows: KAGVTQTPRYLIKTRGQQVTLSCSPISGHRSVSWYQQTPGQGLQFLFEYFSETQRNKGNFPGRFSGRQFSNSRSEMNVSTLELGDSALYLCASSLGGLAGEETQYFGPGTRLLVL.

This clone has a handful of counts. V usage is TRBV28 and J usage is TRBJ1-2, with a weak D call TRBD1 (5 bases). Germline values: CDR1 MDHEN, CDR2 SYDVKM. With 5 bases removed from V and 6 bases from J, the gap between germline ends came to 16 bases. The CDR3 is made up of 14 amino acids. CDR3 nucleotide sequence: TGTGCCAGCAGTATCGTCAGGGCGGAGAATGGCTACACCTTC. This translates into CASSIVRAENGYTF.